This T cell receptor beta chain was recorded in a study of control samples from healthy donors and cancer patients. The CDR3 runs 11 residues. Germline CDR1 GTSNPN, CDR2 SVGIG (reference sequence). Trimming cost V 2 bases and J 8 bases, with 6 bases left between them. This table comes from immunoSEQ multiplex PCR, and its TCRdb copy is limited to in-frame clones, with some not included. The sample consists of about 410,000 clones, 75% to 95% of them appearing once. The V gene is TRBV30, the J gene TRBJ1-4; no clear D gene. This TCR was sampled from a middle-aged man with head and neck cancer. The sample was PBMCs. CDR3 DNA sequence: TGTGCCTGGAGTTCAAGGGAAAAACTGTTTTTT. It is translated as CAWSSREKLFF.